The next 20 T cell receptor beta chains were all read from a single sample in a study of CD8+ T cells in alopecia areata. Following RNA extraction, reverse transcription yielded cDNA that acted as the sequencing template. Measured with immunoSEQ multiplex PCR; TCRdb has only the in-frame clones, and not every one. Found here are roughly 210,000 clones, 40% to 55% of them singletons; the top ten hold around 2.8%. Treatment denoted: oral pan-JAK inhibitor, 5-10 mg twice daily. Sequences were derived from CD4+ T cells sorted from blood, sampled around week 36, from a patient treated with tofacitinib. All receptors derive from a human donor with alopecia areata.

This clone has more than one count but fewer than ten. This rearrangement joins TRBV7-9 to TRBJ1-1; D not resolved. V was cut by 5 bases and J by 0 bases, with 13 bases left in between. The CDR3 is made up of 15 amino acids. The germline gives CDR1 SEHNR, CDR2 FQNEAQ (reference sequence). CDR3 nucleotides: TGTGCCAGCAGCCGCCCCCGCATCATGAACACTGAAGCTTTCTTT. Residues: CASSRPRIMNTEAFF. Supplemented by reference TRBV7-9 and TRBJ1-1, the full variable domain reads DTGVSQNPRHKITKRGQNVTFRCDPISEHNRLYWYRQTLGQGPEFLTYFQNEAQLEKSRLLSDRFSAERPKGSFSTLEIQRTEQGDSAMYLCASSRPRIMNTEAFFGQGTRLTVV.

The chain uses TRBV29-1 and TRBJ1-1; 7 nucleotides match TRBD1. Germline CDR1 reads SQVTM; CDR2 reads ANQGSEA. V lost 6 bases and J lost 0; bases outside the gene matches: 7. The CDR3 is 14 amino acids. The CDR3, as DNA: TGCAGCGTAGTAAGAGACAGGGTGAACACTGAAGCTTTCTTT. It codes for CSVVRDRVNTEAFF. The full variable domain, rest sourced from reference TRBV29-1 and TRBJ1-1, is SAVISQKPSRDICQRGTSLTIQCQVDSQVTMMFWYRQQPGQSLTLIATANQGSEATYESGFVIDKFPISRPNLTFSTLTVSNMSPEDSSIYLCSVVRDRVNTEAFFGQGTRLTVV.

This rearrangement joins TRBV30 to TRBJ1-2, with D possibly TRBD1 on 5 matching bases. The V end was cut by 4 bases, the J end by 5 bases, with 14 bases between. CDR3 length: 13 residues. Germline V CDR1 and CDR2: GTSNPN, SVGIG (reference sequence). The CDR3 spells CAWTRGDEYGYTF. CDR3 bases: TGTGCCTGGACCCGCGGGGACGAATATGGCTACACCTTC.

J is TRBJ2-1 and V is TRBV25-1; D gene unclear. V was trimmed by 1 base and J by 4 bases, leaving 11 bases between them. In germline, CDR1 is MGHDK, CDR2 SYGVNS. This CDR3 spans 15 amino acids. The DNA for the CDR3 is TGTGCCAGCAGTGAATTGAAGGGTGGTTACAATGAGCAGTTCTTC. Translating gives CASSELKGGYNEQFF.

V usage is TRBV19 and J usage is TRBJ2-7; TRBD1 aligns across 8 bases. The CDR3 totals 15 residues. The germline V gene has CDR1 LNHDA and CDR2 SQIVND (reference sequence). Unmatched junction bases numbered 10, after V lost 9 bases and J lost 0 bases. The chain's CDR3 is CASVPGQERSYEQYF. The DNA of the CDR3 is TGTGCCAGCGTCCCGGGACAGGAACGCTCCTACGAGCAGTACTTC. The full variable domain, rest sourced from reference TRBV19 and TRBJ2-7, is DGGITQSPKYLFRKEGQNVTLSCEQNLNHDAMYWYRQDPGQGLRLIYYSQIVNDFQKGDIAEGYSVSREKKESFPLTVTSAQKNPTAFYLCASVPGQERSYEQYFGPGTRLTVT.

This clone showed up just a few times. This chain links TRBV5-1 with TRBJ2-7, with 12 bases identical to TRBD2. CDR1 is SGHRS, CDR2 YFSETQ, per germline. Trimming took 4 bases from V and 2 from J; bases not matched to a gene: 13. This CDR3 has 18 amino acids. The CDR3 coding sequence is TGCGCCAGCAGCATAGAGCCTAGCGGGAGGGCCTACGCCTACGAGCAGTACTTC. Protein sequence: CASSIEPSGRAYAYEQYF.

The chain combines TRBV5-1 with TRBJ2-3; TRBD1 aligns across 7 bases. V shed 2 bases and J 6 bases; nucleotides not matched to a gene: 6. The CDR3 contains 14 residues. Germline CDR1 SGHRS, CDR2 YFSETQ. CDR3 region: CASSFGTVGDTQYF. As DNA, the CDR3 is TGCGCCAGCAGCTTCGGGACAGTCGGGGATACGCAGTATTTT.

This chain links TRBV7-2 with TRBJ2-1; no definite D call. Between the trimmed V and J ends, which lost 1 base and 10 bases, there was a span of 8 bases. From germline, CDR1 is SGHTA and CDR2 FQGNSA. This CDR3 spans 12 amino acids. CDR3 sequence reads: CASSLGPREQFF. The CDR3 bases are TGTGCCAGCAGCTTAGGCCCTCGAGAGCAGTTCTTC.

This rearrangement joins TRBV2 to TRBJ2-7, with D possibly matching TRBD2 (6 bases). V was clipped by 3 bases and J by 3 bases, with 9 bases between them. Germline V gives CDR1 SNHLY, CDR2 FYNNEI. This CDR3 is built from 13 residues. The CDR3 nucleotides are TGTGCCAGCAGTGACGAGACTAGCTACGAGCAGTACTTC. This codes for CASSDETSYEQYF.

This chain joins TRBV29-1 and TRBJ2-1, with 11 nucleotides matching TRBD2. CDR1 is SQVTM, CDR2 ANQGSEA, per germline. This CDR3 is 14 amino acids long. V was clipped by 6 bases and J by 10 bases; unmatched bases: 11. The CDR3 is CSVRSTSGSWEQFF. CDR3 coding DNA: TGCAGCGTCCGGAGTACTAGCGGGAGTTGGGAGCAGTTCTTC.

V is TRBV2 and J is TRBJ2-3, with D tentatively TRBD2 (5 bases). Germline V gene lookup returns CDR1 SNHLY and CDR2 FYNNEI. V lost 4 bases and J lost 0, with 11 bases in between. CDR3 length equals 15 residues. Here the CDR3 DNA reads TGTGCCAGCAGTGGCCTAGCATCCAGCACAGATACGCAGTATTTT. Amino acids: CASSGLASSTDTQYF.

This chain links TRBV4-1 with TRBJ2-7, with D tentatively TRBD1 (6 bases). V lost 4 bases, J lost 0 bases, and 10 bases lay in between. The CDR3 has 14 amino acids. Germline V gives CDR1 MGHRA, CDR2 YSYEKL. The CDR3 is CASSRQVSSYEQYF. The CDR3 DNA follows: TGCGCCAGCAGCCGACAGGTGAGCTCCTACGAGCAGTACTTC.

The CDR3: CASSLVAQTAGANVLTF. The CDR3 DNA reads as TGCGCCAGCAGCTTGGTAGCCCAAACAGCTGGGGCCAACGTCCTGACTTTC. The genes are TRBV5-1 and TRBJ2-6; D remains unclear. V lost 0 bases, J lost 2 bases, and 12 bases lay in between. Germline assignment: CDR1 SGHRS and CDR2 YFSETQ. The CDR3 extends over 17 amino acids.

The gene calls are TRBV30 and TRBJ2-7; no clear D gene. There are 15 residues in the CDR3. In germline, CDR1 is GTSNPN, CDR2 SVGIG (reference sequence). V shed 0 bases and J shed 0 bases, with 12 bases lying between them. This CDR3 reads CAWSVSAPSSYEQYF. CDR3 bases: TGTGCCTGGAGTGTAAGTGCCCCCAGCTCCTACGAGCAGTACTTC.

A remark on this clone: This sample includes further DNA sequences coding for the same CDR3. This chain connects TRBV29-1 to TRBJ2-2, with TRBD2 matching 13 bases. The trim removed 4 bases at V and 2 bases at J, leaving 1 base unmatched. The CDR3 consists of 15 residues. Germline V gene data show CDR1 as SQVTM and CDR2 as ANQGSEA. CDR3 residues: CSVGGLAGNTGELFF. The CDR3 DNA reads TGCAGCGTTGGGGGACTAGCGGGAAACACCGGGGAGCTGTTTTTT.

The gene calls are TRBV7-2 and TRBJ2-1; D possibly corresponds to TRBD1 (5 bases). This CDR3 is built from 15 residues. Trimming cost V 5 bases and J 9 bases, with 20 bases left between them. Germline V gives CDR1 SGHTA, CDR2 FQGNSA. The CDR3 here is CASSQFLVGRGEQFF. For the CDR3, the DNA is TGTGCCAGCAGCCAATTCCTCGTCGGAAGGGGTGAGCAGTTCTTC.

The rearrangement uses TRBV18 and TRBJ2-3; no definite D call. CDR1 is KGHSH and CDR2 is LQKENI in the germline V gene. Trimming took 6 bases from V and 2 from J, leaving 6 bases between them. This CDR3 is 12 amino acids long. The CDR3 coding sequence is TGTGCCAGCTCTCGAAACACAGATACGCAGTATTTT. This sequence encodes CASSRNTDTQYF.

V gene TRBV30 combines with J gene TRBJ1-5; D possibly corresponds to TRBD1 (5 bases). The germline V gene encodes CDR1 GTSNPN and CDR2 SVGIG (reference sequence). Trimming shortened V by 5 bases and J by 7 bases, and 15 bases separated the two germline ends. The CDR3 length is 13 residues. The CDR3 protein is CAWGRGVDQPQHF. Written as DNA, the CDR3 is TGTGCCTGGGGGCGAGGGGTCGACCAGCCCCAGCATTTT.

The gene calls are TRBV27 and TRBJ1-2; tentative D call: TRBD1 (5 bases). Trimming left V 6 bases short and J 8 bases short, with 13 bases between. Germline loops: CDR1 MNHEY, CDR2 SMNVEV (reference sequence). CDR3 length equals 12 residues. CDR3 sequence: CASRDSRRGYTF. In nucleotides, the CDR3 is TGTGCCAGCAGAGACAGCCGTCGAGGCTACACCTTC.

CDR3 sequence reads: CASRPDRIRHYGYTF. The CDR3 DNA reads TGTGCCAGCAGACCCGACAGGATCCGGCACTATGGCTACACCTTC. The J gene is TRBJ1-2, the V gene TRBV6-5; tentatively, D is TRBD1 (6 bases). Trimming left V 6 bases short and J 3 bases short, with 17 bases between. The CDR3 totals 15 residues. Germline CDR1 and CDR2: MNHEY and SVGAGI.